These T cell receptor beta chains were read from a single sample in a study of CD4+ T cells in melanoma. Profiled with immunoSEQ multiplex PCR; TCRdb holds only in-frame clones, not every one. The sample carries fewer than 55,000 clones, 80% to 90% recorded once. Sequenced material: peripheral blood. The origin of the receptors is a human donor with melanoma. CDR3s include the opening cysteine and the closing phenylalanine or tryptophan. D genes are given only for firm matches. Not every row has a clone size; where given, it reads once, few, many or a size class.

>TRBJ1-2|TRBD1|.|15|TRBV12-5
CASGLTGVFRDGYTF
TGTGCTAGTGGTTTGACAGGGGTATTTCGGGATGGCTACACCTTC
>TRBJ2-7|.|.|12|TRBV2
CASRGTFYEQYF
TGTGCCAGCAGAGGGACTTTCTACGAGCAGTACTTC
>TRBJ1-4|TRBD1|.|12|TRBV29-1
CSAGQASEKLFF
TGCAGCGCAGGACAGGCGAGTGAAAAACTGTTTTTT
>TRBJ1-2|.|once|12|TRBV6-1
CASSTSQSGYTF
TGTGCCAGCAGTACCTCCCAGAGCGGCTACACCTTC
>TRBJ2-7|.|once|15|TRBV5-4
CASSFPGAPPGEQYF
TGTGCCAGCAGCTTCCCGGGGGCCCCACCTGGCGAGCAGTACTTC
>TRBJ1-6|.|.|15|TRBV7-2
CASSLVGTMGSPLHF
TGTGCCAGCAGCTTAGTCGGGACAATGGGTTCACCCCTCCACTTT
>TRBJ1-1|.|.|14|TRBV7-9
CASSLSWGGTEAFF
TGTGCCAGCAGCTTAAGTTGGGGGGGTACTGAAGCTTTCTTT
>TRBJ2-1|.|.|15|TRBV6-1
CASSEPGTVDNEQFF
TGTGCCAGCAGTGAACCCGGGACTGTTGACAATGAGCAGTTCTTC
>TRBJ1-2|TRBD1|.|13|TRBV5-4
CASRETGSYGYTF
TGTGCCAGCAGGGAGACAGGGTCGTATGGCTACACCTTC
>TRBJ2-5|.|.|14|TRBV5-1
CASSLTDPAGEQYF
TGCGCCAGCAGCTTGACAGACCCAGCAGGGGAGCAGTACTTC
>TRBJ2-5|TRBD2|.|16|TRBV5-1
CASSLGGLAEEETQYF
TGCGCCAGCAGCTTGGGGGGACTAGCGGAAGAAGAGACCCAGTACTTC
>TRBJ1-5|.|.|13|TRBV7-9
CASSLDVNQPQHF
TGTGCCAGCAGCTTAGATGTCAATCAGCCCCAGCATTTT
>TRBJ2-1|.|.|15|TRBV4-3
CASSQDKRSYNEQFF
TGCGCCAGCAGCCAGGACAAGCGGAGCTACAATGAGCAGTTCTTC
>TRBJ2-7|.|.|14|TRBV18
CASSPRSGVYEQYF
TGTGCCAGCTCACCGAGGTCTGGGGTCTACGAGCAGTACTTC
>TRBJ1-2|TRBD1|.|14|TRBV7-9
CASSTRDRSYGYTF
TGTGCCAGCAGCACCCGGGACAGGTCCTATGGCTACACCTTC
>TRBJ2-7|.|.|13|TRBV6-6
CASHGVGGYEQYF
TGTGCCAGCCACGGGGTGGGCGGGTACGAGCAGTACTTC
>TRBJ1-2|.|.|14|TRBV18
CASSPTGQGVVLTF
TGTGCCAGCTCACCGACGGGACAAGGAGTAGTCCTCACCTTC
>TRBJ2-2|.|.|16|TRBV4-1
CASSYRQAPNTGELFF
TGCGCCAGCAGCTACAGACAGGCGCCGAACACCGGGGAGCTGTTTTTT
>TRBJ2-5|TRBD2|.|13|TRBV6-6
CASIGGAKETQYF
TGTGCCAGCATCGGGGGGGCGAAAGAGACCCAGTACTTC
>TRBJ1-1|.|.|17|TRBV7-2
CASSLRVEAYMNTEAFF
TGTGCCAGCAGCTTGAGAGTCGAAGCTTACATGAACACTGAAGCTTTCTTT
>TRBJ2-3|.|.|15|TRBV5-1
CASSSGGSDTDTQYF
TGCGCCAGCAGCTCAGGGGGGTCCGACACAGATACGCAGTATTTT
>TRBJ1-3|.|.|14|TRBV28
CASLSSGSGNTIYF
TGTGCCAGCCTTTCGTCGGGCTCTGGAAACACCATATATTTT
>TRBJ1-5|.|many|18|TRBV4-2
CASSQQRAQGLSNQPQHF
TGTGCCAGCAGCCAACAACGGGCGCAGGGCCTTAGCAATCAGCCCCAGCATTTT
>TRBJ1-2|TRBD1|.|13|TRBV9
CASSVTGDYGYTF
TGTGCCAGCAGCGTGACAGGGGACTATGGCTACACCTTC
>TRBJ2-2|.|.|16|TRBV9
CASSVGPTSNTGELFF
TGTGCCAGCAGCGTAGGACCTACCTCCAACACCGGGGAGCTGTTTTTT
>TRBJ1-1|.|.|14|TRBV2
CASSEFGGNTEAFF
TGTGCCAGCAGTGAATTCGGCGGAAACACTGAAGCTTTCTTT
>TRBJ2-6|.|.|17|TRBV5-5
CASSPHQGLSGANVLTF
TGTGCCAGCAGCCCCCACCAGGGGTTGTCTGGGGCCAACGTCCTGACTTTC
>TRBJ1-5|.|few|14|TRBV19
CASSILGVGQPQHF
TGTGCCAGTAGTATCCTAGGGGTGGGTCAGCCCCAGCATTTT
>TRBJ2-7|.|.|12|TRBV30
CAWSGASREQYF
TGTGCCTGGAGTGGCGCGTCGAGAGAGCAGTACTTC
>TRBJ1-2|.|.|13|TRBV27
CASSLRINYGYTF
TGTGCCAGCAGTTTGAGGATTAACTATGGCTACACCTTC